The rows below give T cell receptor beta chains drawn from one sample of a study of beta chain features in type 1 diabetes. Measured with immunoSEQ multiplex PCR; TCRdb has only the in-frame clones, and not every one. The sample holds roughly 350,000 clones, 8.5% to 10% seen once. Sequenced input: central memory CD4+ T cells from blood. These receptors came from a man aged 30 to 45 with type 1 diabetes. Both conserved end residues are part of each CDR3. D genes are given only for firm matches. The size of a clone is reported for some rows only, either as once, few or many, or as a class for expanded clones.

V gene	J gene	D gene	clone size	CDR3 DNA	CDR3 protein
TRBV25-1	TRBJ1-4	-	many	TGTGCCAGCAGTGAATGGGGAGGGAGTAATGAAAAACTGTTTTTT	CASSEWGGSNEKLFF
TRBV11-2	TRBJ1-2	-	-	TGTGCCAGCAGCCACTGGAGGGGACGGGAAAGAGAAGCTAACTATGGCTACACCTTC	CASSHWRGREREANYGYTF
TRBV4-2	TRBJ2-5	-	-	TGTGCCAGCAGCTCCCCCAGGGGGGGCGAGACCCAGTACTTC	CASSSPRGGETQYF
TRBV5-1	TRBJ2-5	-	few	TGCGCCAGCAACCAGGCGGGTGGGCAGGAGACCCAGTACTTC	CASNQAGGQETQYF
TRBV5-4	TRBJ2-2	-	few	TGTGCCAGCAGAACAGATCCCGGGGAGCTGTTTTTT	CASRTDPGELFF
TRBV9	TRBJ1-1	-	-	TGTGCCAGCAGCCCCGGAGGCGGTTACACTGAAGCTTTCTTT	CASSPGGGYTEAFF
TRBV18	TRBJ1-1	-	few	TGTGCCAGCTCACCACCGGGGGAGAGAAACACTGAAGCTTTCTTT	CASSPPGERNTEAFF
TRBV28	TRBJ1-5	TRBD1	few	TGTGCCAGCAGTCCACTGGACAGGGGGCGAGGCAATCAGCCCCAGCATTTT	CASSPLDRGRGNQPQHF
TRBV28	TRBJ1-5	-	many	TGTGCCAGCAGTTTAACGCAGTTCAATCAGCCCCAGCATTTT	CASSLTQFNQPQHF
TRBV29-1	TRBJ2-1	-	-	TGCAGCGTTGAATTAGGGATATCGCCTTACAATGAGCAGTTCTTC	CSVELGISPYNEQFF
TRBV28	TRBJ2-1	TRBD2	many	TGTGCCAGCAGTTTTAGCGGGAGGAGGGATGAGCAGTTCTTC	CASSFSGRRDEQFF
TRBV7-2	TRBJ2-2	-	-	TGTGCCAGCAGCTTGGTATCGAACACCGGGGAGCTGTTTTTT	CASSLVSNTGELFF
TRBV7-2	TRBJ1-3	-	-	TGTGCCAGCAGCCCGAGAGGGGGGACACTTTCTGGAAACACCATATATTTT	CASSPRGGTLSGNTIYF
TRBV6-5	TRBJ2-7	TRBD1	few	TGTGCCAGCAGCCAAAACAGGGGGGAAGAGCAGTACTTC	CASSQNRGEEQYF
TRBV10-3	TRBJ1-3	-	few	TGTGCCATCAGTGAGGGACTCAGCTCTGGAAACACCATATATTTT	CAISEGLSSGNTIYF
TRBV7-9	TRBJ2-2	-	many	TGTGCCAGCAGCCCAATGGGAGACGGGGAGCTGTTTTTT	CASSPMGDGELFF
TRBV30	TRBJ2-1	TRBD2	few	TGTGCCTGGAGTAAGAGGGAGGGCCCGAATGAGCAGTTCTTC	CAWSKREGPNEQFF
TRBV6-5	TRBJ1-2	-	few	TGTGCCAGCAGTTTAGGCTATGGCTACACCTTC	CASSLGYGYTF
TRBV6-4	TRBJ2-3	TRBD2	-	TGTGCCAGCAGTGACGGGACTAGCGGAGATACGCAGTATTTT	CASSDGTSGDTQYF
TRBV1	TRBJ2-6	-	-	TGCACCAGCAGTGTAGAATGTTTGTGCACAAGTCGGGCCAACGTCCTGACTTTC	CTSSVECLCTSRANVLTF
TRBV18	TRBJ2-2	-	few	TGTGCCAGCTCACCACTATTTCCGGGGGCCGGCGGGGAGCTGTTTTTT	CASSPLFPGAGGELFF
TRBV5-4	TRBJ2-3	TRBD2	-	TGTGCCAGCAGCTGGGGACTAGCGGGAGGATCAGATACGCAGTATTTT	CASSWGLAGGSDTQYF
TRBV29-1	TRBJ2-7	-	-	TGCAGCGTTGTCACGGGACCTCCTAGGTGGGACGAGCAGTACTTC	CSVVTGPPRWDEQYF
TRBV19	TRBJ2-1	TRBD2	-	TGTGCCAGTAGTACGGAGCGGGAGGGGCGCAATGAGCAGTTCTTC	CASSTEREGRNEQFF
TRBV18	TRBJ2-7	-	few	TGTGCCAGCTCACCGGACCTTGGGGAGCCCTACGAGCAGTACTTC	CASSPDLGEPYEQYF
TRBV6-5	TRBJ2-1	-	-	TGTGCCAGCAAGCCGGGCATCGCCTACAATGAGCAGTTCTTC	CASKPGIAYNEQFF
TRBV7-9	TRBJ1-5	-	few	TGTGCCAGCAGCTCCCCGGCGGGGGCCTTCATGCATTTT	CASSSPAGAFMHF
TRBV27	TRBJ1-5	-	-	TGTGCCAGCAGTCGCCACTCGGGGCTGGGCAATCAGCCCCAGCATTTT	CASSRHSGLGNQPQHF
TRBV7-2	TRBJ2-5	-	few	TGTGCCAGCAGCTTAAGACAGGCCGCAGAGACCCAGTACTTC	CASSLRQAAETQYF
TRBV28	TRBJ1-2	TRBD1	-	TGTGCCAGCAGTCCGGACAGGAACTTACGGGGCGGCTACACCTTC	CASSPDRNLRGGYTF
TRBV5-1	TRBJ2-7	TRBD2	few	TGCGCCAGCAGCTCCCGACTAGCGGGAGGCTACGAGCAGTACTTC	CASSSRLAGGYEQYF